The 3 T cell receptor beta chains reported below all come from one sample, sequenced in a study of metastatic and nonmetastatic thyroid tumors (dated by TCRdb to the early 2020s). The library was built by means of PCR. The reads were generated on an Illumina HiSeq 4000. The public reads were reanalyzed by TCRdb: fastp trimming at Q25, MiXCR alignment, in-frame beta chains only. The sample has approximately 16,000 clones on record, roughly a quarter of them singletons. The ten most abundant clones make up approximately 9.9% of the sample. Before undergoing thyroid surgery, none of the patients had been given any kind of treatment. The source material was blood. Source of these receptors: a male donor with papillary thyroid cancer or a benign thyroid nodule (not recorded which). Some clones in this sample may be carry-over from other donors' samples.

The chain couples TRBV7-2 to TRBJ1-3; D not certain. V was trimmed by 0 bases and J by 0 bases, leaving 9 bases between them. This CDR3 comprises 16 residues. Germline lookup yields CDR1 SGHTA and CDR2 FQGNSA. The CDR3 nucleotides read TGTGCCAGCAGCTTAGCTGGACTCTTCTCTGGAAACACCATATATTTT. Amino acids: CASSLAGLFSGNTIYF.

Ten or more counts support this clone. The chain combines TRBV7-8 with TRBJ2-3; 7 bases are a match to TRBD2. The germline gives CDR1 SGHVS, CDR2 FQNEAQ. The CDR3 is 15 residues long. V lost 1 base to trimming and J lost 1 base; unmatched junction nucleotides: 2. The CDR3 DNA sequence: TGTGCCAGCAGCTTAGACCGGGGGGGCACAGATACGCAGTATTTT. Amino acids: CASSLDRGGTDTQYF.

This clone showed up many times. The rearrangement joins TRBV7-2 to TRBJ2-4; D call uncertain. Germline V gives CDR1 SGHTA, CDR2 FQGNSA. This CDR3 region has 14 residues. V shed 5 bases and J shed 9 bases, with 17 bases lying between them. CDR3 sequence reads: CASSPEAQWGIQYF. The CDR3, as DNA: TGTGCCAGCAGCCCCGAGGCCCAGTGGGGCATTCAGTACTTC.